The T cell receptor (beta chain) under discussion was sequenced for a study of blood T cell repertoires in COVID-19 (TCRdb year 2020). Study-wide context: Samples from collaborators originated in the United States, Italy and Spain and spanned both the acute and convalescent phases of COVID-19. Samples were obtained from the ongoing ImmuneRACE study (first 160 participants) and from about 1,300 subjects provided by 6 global collaborators. A freely available public database, intended as a resource for researchers studying the immune response to SARS-CoV-2, is where the repertoires were released. A de-identified subject ID, COVID-19 status, age in years and sex were almost always included in the sample metadata. Where available, HLA class I and class II types were obtained from metadata supplied by the sample provider rather than from assay-based typing. The prospective study material was composed of cDNA or gDNA derived from T cells, B-cell-depleted T cells, or PBMCs. Subjects who had been exposed to COVID-19, were actively infected with it, or had recovered from it provided the deeply sampled blood TCRbeta repertoires that made up the dataset. Overall results and qualifications from the work: The quantity of clinical and demographic metadata differed by source and by participant and was supplied without curation.

Collaborating institutions collected whole blood in K2EDTA tubes following their own protocols. For TCRbeta analysis, collaborators shipped samples as frozen whole blood, isolated PBMCs, or DNA extracted from either of those sample types. V sheds 5 bases and J sheds 6 bases, leaving 8 bases between their ends. In the germline V gene (reference sequence), CDR1 corresponds to LGHDT and CDR2 to YNNKEL. The CDR3 covers 12 residues, taking in both the cysteine and the phenylalanine. CDR3 DNA is the only sequence kept; it has 36 bases, read in frame from the first base. This clone was detected only once. Its antigen is still unknown. No base-level quality is on record; no much larger clone is a single base apart. TCRbeta CDR3 regions were amplified from genomic DNA by means of the immunoSEQ Assay, a bias-controlled multiplex PCR. Under the source paper's analysis protocol: Nucleated cell counts per sample were estimated from amplification of reference gene primers within the assay. Sequence reads were collapsed and filtered to measure the absolute abundance of every unique TCRbeta CDR3 rearrangement. Productive Simpson clonality was computed per sample as the square root of Simpson's diversity index over productive rearrangements. The table was pulled from immuneACCESS by TCRdb, which kept in-frame rearrangements only. Such tables lose some clones; where checked, under half of the loss comes from unresolved V genes, and the rest has no known cause. That table supplies the V and J calls and clone size; D and trimming were determined from the DNA. Counted in this sample were some 150,000 clones; less than 90% of them appeared once. Roughly 2.2% of the sample is held by the ten biggest clonotypes.

The sample taken for sequencing was peripheral blood. The clonotype was recovered from a woman aged 70-85 years with acute or convalescent COVID-19. The sequence links TRBV3-1 (or the pseudogene TRBV3-2) to TRBJ1-5; the D segment cannot be called with confidence. CDR3 reads: CASSGSGQPQHF. The DNA is TGTGCCAGCAGCGGCTCAGGTCAGCCCCAGCATTTT.